The 21 T cell receptor beta chains listed next were all sequenced from one sample in a study of blood T cell repertoires in COVID-19 (dated by TCRdb to about 2020). Preparation of the library involved the immunoSEQ multiplex PCR assay. TCRdb re-hosts the immuneACCESS table, in-frame sequences only. Its copies lack some clones; in the studies checked, an unresolved V gene accounts for under half of them, and the cause for the rest is not known. This sample holds over 100,000 clones; 70% to 80% were observed only once. The top ten constitute approximately 3.9% of the sample. Sequences were obtained from peripheral blood. These receptors were taken from a woman aged 80 or older with acute or convalescent COVID-19.

The CDR3 coding sequence is TGTGCCAGCAGCCGAGGACTATCAATGAAGCAGTTCTTC. This gives the protein CASSRGLSMKQFF. The chain carries TRBV3-1 (or the pseudogene TRBV3-2) and TRBJ2-1; TRBD2 might be the D (6 bases). Germline V gives CDR1 LGHDT, CDR2 YNNKEL (reference sequence). The CDR3 spans 13 residues. V was trimmed by 4 bases and J by 11 bases, leaving 15 bases between them.

The gene calls are TRBV25-1 and TRBJ1-2; 10 bases fit TRBD1. The CDR3 length is 16 residues. Germline assignment: CDR1 MGHDK and CDR2 SYGVNS. Trimming at V came to 3 bases and at J to 5 bases, leaving 9 bases not matched to a gene. This CDR3 is CASSDPSTGGVYGYTF. The DNA for the CDR3 is TGTGCCAGCAGTGATCCTTCGACAGGGGGCGTATATGGCTACACCTTC.

The chain joins TRBV21-1 to TRBJ1-6; the listed D gene, TRBD1, was not tested against the DNA. TRBV21-1 is tagged as a pseudogene. The CDR3 sequence is 15 residues long. Written as DNA, the CDR3 is TGTGCCAGGCACTCGGGACAGGGAAAAAGTTCACCCCTCCACTTT. Its protein product is CARHSGQGKSSPLHF.

V is TRBV5-1 and J is TRBJ2-7; 8 bases are shared with TRBD1. CDR1 is SGHRS and CDR2 is YFSETQ in the germline V gene. The ends lost 6 bases at V and 4 bases at J; junction bases unmatched: 9. This CDR3 has 14 residues. CDR3 loop: CASTPDRGPYEQYF. The CDR3 DNA is TGCGCCAGCACCCCTGACAGGGGACCTTACGAGCAGTACTTC.

V is TRBV24-1 and J is TRBJ2-1; D is unclear. Germline V gene sequence: CDR1 KGHDR, CDR2 SFDVKD. The CDR3 totals 16 residues. V dropped 6 bases and J dropped 0 bases, with 14 bases sitting between them. For the CDR3, the DNA is TGTGCCACCAGTCCCAAAGTTGGCGGCTCCTACAATGAGCAGTTCTTC. Translating gives CATSPKVGGSYNEQFF.

In DNA, the CDR3 is TGCGCCAGCAGCTCTGCGGGGGCCCCATCCTACGAGCAGTACTTC. This translates into CASSSAGAPSYEQYF. The chain has TRBV5-1 and TRBJ2-7; D possibly corresponds to TRBD2 (7 bases). Between the trimmed V and J ends, which lost 3 bases and 1 base, there was a span of 14 bases. CDR1 is SGHRS, CDR2 YFSETQ, per germline. This CDR3 comprises 15 residues.

This clone came up many times. This sequence joins TRBV23-1 and TRBJ1-2, with 8 nucleotides matching TRBD1. TRBV23-1 is an ORF for which the function is uncertain. The CDR3 sequence is 16 residues long. V lost 9 bases and J lost 5; bases outside the gene matches: 17. In DNA form, the CDR3 reads TGCGCCAGGATGATAGGACAGGGAGCCTTATGGTATGGCTACACCTTC. It encodes CARMIGQGALWYGYTF.

The V call is TRBV9, the J call TRBJ2-3, with 7 bases matching TRBD2. The CDR3 runs to 13 residues. Per germline, CDR1 SGDLS and CDR2 YYNGEE. J was trimmed by 8 bases and V by 3 bases; bases with no gene match: 6. The CDR3 DNA reads TGTGCCAGCAGCGCCCGGACTAGTGGTACGCAGTATTTT. Protein sequence: CASSARTSGTQYF.

The chain's CDR3 is CASSPSDRGNQPQHF. CDR3 coding DNA: TGTGCCAGCAGTCCCTCGGACAGGGGCAATCAGCCCCAGCATTTT. This chain links TRBV6-2 or TRBV6-3 with TRBJ1-5; 8 nucleotides line up with TRBD1. The V gene end was trimmed by 5 bases and the J gene end by 2 bases; junction bases not matched to a gene: 5. Germline V CDR1 and CDR2: MNHEY, SVGEGT. The CDR3 is 15 amino acids.

The chain has TRBV30 and TRBJ1-2, with TRBD1 identical over 7 bases. The V and J ends lost 1 base and 7 bases, in that order; junction bases with no gene match: 6. There are 13 residues in the CDR3. Germline CDR1 is GTSNPN and CDR2 is SVGIG (reference sequence). CDR3 sequence reads: CAWSADRAVGYTF. CDR3 nucleotide sequence: TGTGCCTGGAGTGCCGACAGGGCGGTTGGCTACACCTTC.

V usage is TRBV7-3 and J usage is TRBJ2-1; 12 bases map to TRBD2. The CDR3 length is 15 residues. Germline loops: CDR1 SGHTA, CDR2 FQGTGA. J gave up 3 bases and V 4 bases, and 1 base lay outside the gene matches. CDR3 coding DNA: TGTGCCAGCAGCTCACTAGCGGGGGGCTACAATGAGCAGTTCTTC. Protein: CASSSLAGGYNEQFF.

This clone appeared a single time. This chain links TRBV9 with TRBJ1-2; D not certain. Germline assignment: CDR1 SGDLS and CDR2 YYNGEE. The CDR3 is 13 amino acids. With 2 bases removed from V and 1 base from J, the gap between germline ends came to 6 bases. The CDR3 protein is CASSVEGNYGYTF. The CDR3 DNA reads TGTGCCAGCAGCGTCGAGGGTAACTATGGCTACACCTTC. The whole variable domain, filled in from reference TRBV9 and TRBJ1-2, reads DSGVTQTPKHLITATGQRVTLRCSPRSGDLSVYWYQQSLDQGLQFLIQYYNGEERAKGNILERFSAQQFPDLHSELNLSSLELGDSALYFCASSVEGNYGYTFGSGTRLTVV.

The rearrangement links TRBV7-8 to TRBJ2-7; 8 nucleotides line up with TRBD2. V was clipped by 5 bases and J by 0 bases; unmatched bases: 12. Germline CDR1 reads SGHVS; CDR2 reads FQNEAQ. This CDR3 is built from 17 residues. Here the CDR3 reads CASSRISGTRASYEQYF. The CDR3 nucleotides read TGTGCCAGCAGCCGAATCTCCGGGACTAGAGCCTCCTACGAGCAGTACTTC.

The chain combines TRBV5-1 with TRBJ2-1; perhaps TRBD1 as D (5 bases). V lost 0 bases to trimming and J lost 6 bases, with 13 bases between them. This CDR3 is built from 15 residues. Germline CDR1 SGHRS, CDR2 YFSETQ. CDR3 in amino acids: CASSLGAPQGNEQFF. The CDR3 region has the DNA TGCGCCAGCAGCTTGGGAGCCCCCCAGGGCAATGAGCAGTTCTTC.

The chain employs TRBV6-1 and TRBJ2-7; TRBD1 agrees at 7 bases. The CDR3 totals 15 residues. Germline trimming cut 3 bases from V and 2 bases from J; bases unmatched to any gene: 7. Germline assignment: CDR1 MNHNS and CDR2 SASEGT. The DNA for the CDR3 is TGTGCCAGCAGTGAGGACGACAGGGCCCCCTACGAGCAGTACTTC. The encoded protein is CASSEDDRAPYEQYF.

The chain joins TRBV25-1 to TRBJ1-6; D is uncertain. The V gene lost 1 base and the J gene lost 6 bases, with 4 bases spanning the gap. The CDR3 has 13 residues. Germline CDR1 is MGHDK and CDR2 is SYGVNS. The CDR3 bases are TGTGCCAGCAGTGAATCGGTTAATTCACCCCTCCACTTT. This codes for CASSESVNSPLHF.

The chain is built from TRBV19 and TRBJ1-5, with TRBD1 as a possible D gene (5 bases). Germline lookup yields CDR1 LNHDA and CDR2 SQIVND (reference sequence). V was trimmed by 5 bases and J by 0 bases, leaving 11 bases between them. The CDR3 has 15 amino acids. The CDR3 is CASSQQGNSNQPQHF. As DNA, the CDR3 is TGTGCCAGTAGTCAGCAGGGAAATAGCAATCAGCCCCAGCATTTT.

CDR3 nucleotide sequence: TGCAGTGCTAGAGATCGGGATACGCAGTATTTT. It encodes CSARDRDTQYF. This sequence joins TRBV20-1 and TRBJ2-3, with D hard to call. The CDR3 runs 11 residues. Trimming stripped 0 bases from V and 6 bases from J, with 4 bases between. Per germline, CDR1 DFQATT and CDR2 SNEGSKA (reference sequence).

The chain couples TRBV19 to TRBJ1-6, with D uncertain. The V end was cut by 6 bases, the J end by 8 bases, with 11 bases between. From germline, CDR1 is LNHDA and CDR2 SQIVND (reference sequence). The CDR3 length is 13 residues. The CDR3 region has the DNA TGTGCCAGTAGGTTCCTGGGAGATTCACCCCTCCACTTT. This translates into CASRFLGDSPLHF.

V is TRBV7-2 and J is TRBJ2-3; 7 bases map to TRBD2. J was trimmed by 6 bases and V by 2 bases; bases with no gene match: 8. Per germline, CDR1 SGHTA and CDR2 FQGNSA. This CDR3 spans 15 amino acids. The CDR3 is CASSLRFAGADTQYF. The CDR3 nucleotides read TGTGCCAGCAGCTTAAGGTTCGCGGGAGCGGATACGCAGTATTTT.

The chain joins TRBV4-3 to TRBJ2-6; perhaps TRBD1 as D (5 bases). Trimming removed 0 bases from V and 5 bases from J, with 11 bases in between. Germline V gene lookup returns CDR1 LGHNA and CDR2 YSLEER. CDR3 length: 16 residues. The DNA of the CDR3 is TGCGCCAGCAGCCAAGACGTCGACAGTAGGGCCAACGTCCTGACTTTC. Translated, it gives CASSQDVDSRANVLTF.